This T cell receptor beta chain appears in the sequencing data of a study of shared clonotypes between healthy human individuals. Trimming left V 4 bases short and J 4 bases short, with 15 bases between. The CDR3 contains 15 residues. Per the germline V gene, CDR1 is SGHNT and CDR2 is YYREEE (reference sequence). General study results and limits: Depth was large, yet rarefaction showed that sorted-subset sequencing was incomplete.

Repertoires were generated with immunoSEQ multiplex PCR, while TCRdb's copy carries only in-frame clones and drops some. The profile shows roughly 2.5 million clones, around nine tenths of them singletons. Points on this clone: Antigen: not known.

The clonotype comes from a man younger than 35 in good health. Input material: naive CD4+ T cells sorted from blood. Stated subset: CD45RA+ positively selected. The chain joins TRBV5-4 to TRBJ1-3, with D hard to call. The CDR3 DNA reads TGTGCCAGCAGCCGGTCGGAGAGTAACGGAAACACCATATATTTT. It yields the protein CASSRSESNGNTIYF.